These 32 T cell receptor beta chains were all obtained from the same sample, sequenced in a study of T-cell reconstitution after alpha-beta-depleted transplantation in children. Unique molecular identifiers were built into the TCRbeta library. A single record per CDR3 protein comes from TCRdb applying MiXCR to the PCR reads. There are about 580,000 distinct CDR3 sequences in the sample; roughly 24% occur only once, and roughly 14% lies in the top ten. The sample was PBMCs, mostly from graft donor cells, taken 360 days after TCRalphabeta/CD19-depleted stem cell transplant. The receptors derive from a boy in the first two years of life who had a stem cell transplant for acute myeloid leukemia, so the T cells may come from the graft donor.

This clonotype was picked up a small number of times. This chain connects TRBV2 to TRBJ1-2, with 7 bases matching TRBD1. The CDR3 length is 13 residues. Germline values: CDR1 SNHLY, CDR2 FYNNEI. The V gene end was trimmed by 11 bases and the J gene end by 4 bases; junction bases not matched to a gene: 10. CDR3 sequence: CAFPRTGGYGYTF. The CDR3 bases are TGTGCCTTCCCCCGGACAGGCGGCTATGGCTACACCTTC.

The V and J genes are TRBV28 and TRBJ2-5; D might be TRBD2 (5 bases). The CDR3 is 14 amino acids. V lost 5 bases, J lost 9 bases, and 19 bases lay in between. Germline-derived CDR1 and CDR2 are MDHEN and SYDVKM. As DNA, the CDR3 is TGTGCCAGCAGTCCATCTAGCAATGAGGTGGCCCAGTACTTC. This encodes CASSPSSNEVAQYF.

This clonotype was recorded at least ten times. The rearrangement joins TRBV12-3 or TRBV12-4 to TRBJ2-1, with TRBD2 matching over 8 bases. The V gene end was trimmed by 2 bases and the J gene end by 4 bases; junction bases not matched to a gene: 4. This CDR3 is built from 15 residues. CDR3 protein: CASSLPSGGYNEQFF. In DNA form, the CDR3 reads TGTGCCAGCAGTTTACCGAGCGGGGGATACAATGAGCAGTTCTTC.

This clonotype was detected many times. V usage is TRBV7-2 and J usage is TRBJ2-3, with D tentatively TRBD1 or TRBD2 (5 bases each). Germline-derived CDR1 and CDR2 are SGHTA and FQGNSA. V was shortened by 3 bases and J by 1 base, with 11 bases between the two germline ends. The CDR3 contains 15 residues. This chain's CDR3 is CASSLAGAGTDTQYF. The CDR3 coding sequence is TGTGCCAGCAGCTTGGCCGGGGCTGGCACAGATACGCAGTATTTT. The full variable domain, completed using reference TRBV7-2 and TRBJ2-3, is GAGVSQSPSNKVTEKGKDVELRCDPISGHTALYWYRQSLGQGLEFLIYFQGNSAPDKSGLPSDRFSAERTGGSVSTLTIQRTQQEDSAVYLCASSLAGAGTDTQYFGPGTRLTVL.

This clonotype came up a few times. This chain uses TRBV20-1 with TRBJ2-5; 9 nucleotides align to TRBD2. The CDR3 sequence is 15 residues long. Germline CDR1 reads DFQATT; CDR2 reads SNEGSKA (reference sequence). The trim removed 5 bases at V and 2 bases at J, leaving 9 bases unmatched. The CDR3 nucleotides are TGCAGTGCTGCTTTACTAGCGGGTCCACAAGAGACCCAGTACTTC. Its protein is CSAALLAGPQETQYF.

In its sample, this clonotype was seen a few times. The chain has TRBV12-3 or TRBV12-4 and TRBJ1-5; tentative D call: TRBD1 (5 bases). The CDR3 sequence is 15 residues long. The ends were cut back, 1 base at V and 1 base at J, with 8 bases in the middle. The CDR3 DNA is TGTGCCAGCAGTTTAGGCAGGGACAGCAATCAGCCCCAGCATTTT. Translated: CASSLGRDSNQPQHF.

This clonotype was counted ten times or more. The chain links TRBV24-1 to TRBJ2-5, with D hard to call. Germline V CDR1 and CDR2: KGHDR, SFDVKD. This CDR3 is 13 amino acids long. Trimming took 4 bases from V and 2 from J, leaving 7 bases between them. CDR3 bases: TGTGCCACCAGTGACCGACGACAAGAGACCCAGTACTTC. It specifies CATSDRRQETQYF.

The chain joins TRBV30 to TRBJ2-1; a weak D match, TRBD1 (5 bases). The CDR3 runs to 12 residues. V was shortened by 0 bases and J by 9 bases, with 9 bases between the two germline ends. CDR1 and CDR2 (germline): GTSNPN, SVGIG (reference sequence). CDR3 coding DNA: TGTGCCTGGAGTGTAGGGGTCGGTGAGCAGTTCTTC. This translates into CAWSVGVGEQFF.

The chain uses TRBV15 and TRBJ2-5; the D gene is possibly TRBD2 (7 bases). V was clipped by 2 bases and J by 5 bases, with 12 bases between them. This CDR3 is 14 amino acids long. The germline gives CDR1 LNHNV, CDR2 YYDKDF (reference sequence). CDR3 in DNA: TGTGCCACCAGCAGATTCGAGGGGGGGGAGACCCAGTACTTC. Translated: CATSRFEGGETQYF.

This clonotype showed up just a few times. The chain links TRBV5-6 to TRBJ1-2; weak D call: TRBD1 (5 bases). Germline V gives CDR1 SGHDT, CDR2 YYEEEE. V lost 4 bases, J lost 5 bases, and 12 bases lay in between. This CDR3 contains 13 residues. The CDR3, as DNA: TGTGCCAGCAGCCGACAGATACAATATGGCTACACCTTC. Its protein is CASSRQIQYGYTF.

This clonotype was seen at least ten times. The chain links TRBV7-9 to TRBJ1-2, with no clear D. The CDR3 length is 13 residues. The ends were cut back, 7 bases at V and 2 bases at J, with 11 bases in the middle. CDR1 is SEHNR and CDR2 is FQNEAQ in the germline V gene (reference sequence). The CDR3 DNA reads as TGTGCCAGCATTGAGACGGAAAACTATGGCTACACCTTC. Translation: CASIETENYGYTF.

DNA of the CDR3: TGCAGCTCTGGTCGTGAGACCCAGTACTTC. Its protein is CSSGRETQYF. The chain is built from TRBV29-1 and TRBJ2-5; D is uncertain. Trimming cost V 8 bases and J 5 bases, with 9 bases left between them. This CDR3 comprises 10 residues. From germline, CDR1 is SQVTM and CDR2 ANQGSEA.

This chain uses TRBV20-1 with TRBJ2-4; D is possibly TRBD2 (6 bases). Germline V gene sequence: CDR1 DFQATT, CDR2 SNEGSKA (reference sequence). The V end was cut by 0 bases, the J end by 3 bases, with 15 bases between. This CDR3 contains 16 residues. CDR3 sequence reads: CSARDSGAGHKNIQYF. CDR3 nucleotide sequence: TGCAGTGCTAGAGATTCGGGCGCGGGGCACAAAAACATTCAGTACTTC.

This clonotype was counted many times. This chain connects TRBV20-1 to TRBJ2-7; 7 bases map to TRBD1. V lost 3 bases and J lost 4; bases outside the gene matches: 9. Germline CDR1 is DFQATT and CDR2 is SNEGSKA (reference sequence). CDR3 length: 14 residues. CDR3 residues: CSARSPGGRYEQYV. CDR3 in DNA: TGCAGTGCTAGGTCGCCAGGGGGTAGGTACGAGCAGTACGTC.

This clonotype was found many times. This rearrangement joins TRBV2 to TRBJ2-1; 11 nucleotides align to TRBD2. The CDR3 loop spans 16 amino acids. Per germline, CDR1 SNHLY and CDR2 FYNNEI. V shed 4 bases, J shed 4 bases, and the junction held 6 bases outside the gene matches. The CDR3 sequence is CASSGIGTSGYNEQFF. CDR3 nucleotides: TGTGCCAGCAGTGGGATCGGGACTAGCGGTTACAATGAGCAGTTCTTC.

This clonotype was seen more than once but under ten times. V gene TRBV12-3 or TRBV12-4 combines with J gene TRBJ2-5, with D perhaps matching TRBD1 or TRBD2 (5 bases each). V shed 6 bases and J shed 4 bases, with 9 bases lying between them. There are 12 residues in the CDR3. The CDR3 region is CASRRGVETQYF. DNA of the CDR3: TGTGCCAGCAGAAGGGGAGTAGAGACCCAGTACTTC.

The chain recombines TRBV12-3 or TRBV12-4 with TRBJ2-5, with a weak D call TRBD2 (5 bases). Trimming pared 6 bases from V and 5 bases from J, leaving 22 bases between. The CDR3 has 16 amino acids. CDR3 in DNA: TGTGCCAGCAGCCCCCCCAACAGACCCCCGGGGGAGACCCAGTACTTC. This encodes CASSPPNRPPGETQYF.

This sequence joins TRBV10-3 and TRBJ2-7; the D gene could be TRBD1 or TRBD2 (5 bases each). CDR1 and CDR2 from the germline V gene are ENHRY and SYGVKD. The CDR3 is made up of 11 amino acids. V shed 10 bases and J shed 5 bases, with 12 bases lying between them. The CDR3 DNA sequence: TGTGCCACCACAGAGGGGAACGAGCAGTACTTC. Translated: CATTEGNEQYF.

This chain joins TRBV11-2 and TRBJ2-3, with 10 bases identical to TRBD2. Germline V gene data show CDR1 as SGHAT and CDR2 as FQNNGV. The length of the CDR3 is 16 residues. V dropped 1 base and J dropped 5; count of bases not matched to a gene: 6. CDR3 nucleotide sequence: TGTGCCAGCAGCTTAGTACTAGCGGGGTTGGGAGATACGCAGTATTTT. This gives the protein CASSLVLAGLGDTQYF.

A few counts support this clonotype. The chain recombines TRBV20-1 with TRBJ2-2; the match to TRBD2 covers 9 bases. Trimming at V came to 3 bases and at J to 3 bases, leaving 8 bases not matched to a gene. This CDR3 comprises 16 residues. Germline V CDR1 and CDR2: DFQATT, SNEGSKA (reference sequence). CDR3 sequence (DNA): TGCAGTGCTAGGTCCGCCGCTAGCGGGGACACCGGGGAGCTGTTTTTT. This gives the protein CSARSAASGDTGELFF.

This clonotype was seen at least ten times. The rearrangement joins TRBV19 to TRBJ2-3; D may be TRBD2 (5 bases). The length of the CDR3 is 12 residues. V shed 6 bases and J shed 8 bases, with 12 bases lying between them. Germline values: CDR1 LNHDA, CDR2 SQIVND (reference sequence). The chain's CDR3 is CASSEGLSTQYF. For the CDR3, the DNA is TGTGCCAGTAGCGAGGGATTGAGTACGCAGTATTTT.

This clonotype was counted many times. V gene TRBV27 combines with J gene TRBJ2-7; D uncertain. Germline V gives CDR1 MNHEY, CDR2 SMNVEV (reference sequence). CDR3 size: 15 residues. Deletions cut 6 bases from V and 4 bases from J, with 19 bases between. CDR3 coding DNA: TGTGCCAGCAGCCCCGGACCGACAAATAGGTACGAGCAGTACTTC. Its translation is CASSPGPTNRYEQYF.

This clonotype came up a few times. V gene TRBV20-1 combines with J gene TRBJ1-2, with D unclear. The CDR3 consists of 12 residues. Germline V gene lookup returns CDR1 DFQATT and CDR2 SNEGSKA (reference sequence). Trimming pared 6 bases from V and 2 bases from J, leaving 10 bases between. CDR3 DNA: TGCAGTGCAAACCTCAAGAACTATGGCTACACCTTC. Translating gives CSANLKNYGYTF.

This clonotype occurred a few times. This CDR3 reads CASSDRWNSPLHF. In DNA form, the CDR3 reads TGTGCCAGCAGCGACAGGTGGAATTCACCCCTCCACTTT. This sequence joins TRBV25-1 and TRBJ1-6; a weak D match, TRBD1 (6 bases). CDR3 length: 13 amino acids. CDR1 is MGHDK and CDR2 is SYGVNS in the germline V gene. V dropped 6 bases and J dropped 7 bases, with 10 bases sitting between them.

This rearrangement joins TRBV3-1 to TRBJ1-2, with 8 bases fitting TRBD1. There are 14 residues in the CDR3. CDR1 and CDR2 from the germline V gene are LGHDT and YNNKEL (reference sequence). The J segment lost 4 bases and the V segment lost 4 bases, leaving 5 bases of the junction unmatched. In nucleotides, the CDR3 is TGTGCCAGCAGCCTTCGGACAGGGTCCTATGGCTACACCTTC. Translation: CASSLRTGSYGYTF.

The V gene is TRBV20-1, the J gene TRBJ1-1; 7 nucleotides line up with TRBD1. CDR1 is DFQATT, CDR2 SNEGSKA, per germline (reference sequence). J lost 1 base, V lost 3 bases, and 5 bases had no gene match. The CDR3 runs to 14 residues. CDR3 sequence: CSARAGQWNTEAFF. In nucleotides, the CDR3 is TGCAGTGCTAGGGCGGGACAGTGGAACACTGAAGCTTTCTTT.

This clonotype was seen more than once but under ten times. The chain combines TRBV27 with TRBJ2-1; 7 bases align to TRBD2. Germline CDR1 and CDR2: MNHEY and SMNVEV (reference sequence). This CDR3 contains 12 residues. Unmatched junction bases numbered 7, after V lost 7 bases and J lost 10 bases. Here the CDR3 reads CASTFSGGEQFF. The CDR3 bases are TGTGCCAGCACCTTCTCCGGGGGGGAGCAGTTCTTC.

The CDR3 bases are TGTGCCAGCGCCCAGCTAGCGGGGACCGGGGAGCTGTTTTTT. It codes for CASAQLAGTGELFF. The chain joins TRBV6-1 to TRBJ2-2; 9 nucleotides match TRBD2. V was clipped by 8 bases and J by 5 bases; unmatched bases: 6. This CDR3 has 14 residues. The germline gives CDR1 MNHNS, CDR2 SASEGT.

This clonotype was picked up a small number of times. J is TRBJ2-7 and V is TRBV7-2, with D maybe TRBD2 (5 bases). This CDR3 comprises 13 residues. V was cut by 2 bases and J by 3 bases, with 8 bases left in between. Germline V lookup: CDR1 SGHTA, CDR2 FQGNSA. The CDR3 region is CASSLSAGYEQYV. DNA for the CDR3: TGTGCCAGCAGCTTAAGCGCGGGCTACGAGCAGTACGTC.

Ten or more counts support this clonotype. The chain employs TRBV25-1 and TRBJ2-1; 12 nucleotides agree with TRBD2. Germline V gives CDR1 MGHDK, CDR2 SYGVNS. Unmatched junction bases numbered 5, after V lost 3 bases and J lost 5 bases. The CDR3 length is 16 residues. The CDR3 reads CASSDRASGGDNEQFF. The CDR3 DNA reads as TGTGCCAGCAGTGATCGGGCTAGCGGGGGGGACAATGAGCAGTTCTTC.

The V and J genes are TRBV11-3 and TRBJ2-5, with a possible D match to TRBD2 (6 bases). Germline V gene sequence: CDR1 SGHNT, CDR2 YENEEA. V lost 3 bases to trimming and J lost 2 bases, with 10 bases between them. CDR3 length equals 14 residues. CDR3 protein: CASSFGREQETQYF. CDR3 sequence (DNA): TGTGCCAGCAGCTTCGGCCGGGAGCAAGAGACCCAGTACTTC. The full variable domain, completed using reference TRBV11-3 and TRBJ2-5, is EAGVVQSPRYKIIEKKQPVAFWCNPISGHNTLYWYLQNLGQGPELLIRYENEEAVDDSQLPKDRFSAERLKGVDSTLKIQPAELGDSAVYLCASSFGREQETQYFGPGTRLLVL.

J is TRBJ2-1 and V is TRBV24-1, with 7 nucleotides matching TRBD2. V gave up 1 base and J gave up 1 base; unmatched junction bases: 3. Germline lookup yields CDR1 KGHDR and CDR2 SFDVKD. This CDR3 contains 16 residues. The CDR3 DNA reads as TGTGCCACCAGTGATTTTGAAGCGGGGTCCTACAATGAGCAGTTCTTC. It codes for CATSDFEAGSYNEQFF.